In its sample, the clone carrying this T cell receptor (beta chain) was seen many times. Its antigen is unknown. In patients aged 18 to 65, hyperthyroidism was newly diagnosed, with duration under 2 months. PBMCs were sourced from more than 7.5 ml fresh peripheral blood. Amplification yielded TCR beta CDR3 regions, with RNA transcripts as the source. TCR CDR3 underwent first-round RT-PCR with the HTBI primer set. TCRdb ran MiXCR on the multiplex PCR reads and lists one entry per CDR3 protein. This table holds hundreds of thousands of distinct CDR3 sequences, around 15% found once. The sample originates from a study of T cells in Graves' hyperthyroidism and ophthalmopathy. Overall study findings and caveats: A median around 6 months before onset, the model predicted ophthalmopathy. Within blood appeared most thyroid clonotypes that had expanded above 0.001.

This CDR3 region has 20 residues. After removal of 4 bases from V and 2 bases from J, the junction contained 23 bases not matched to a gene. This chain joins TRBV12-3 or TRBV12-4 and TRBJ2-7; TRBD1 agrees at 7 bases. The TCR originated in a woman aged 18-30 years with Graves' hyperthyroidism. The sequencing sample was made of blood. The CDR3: CASSSGEGTVQRLFPYEQYF. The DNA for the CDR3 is TGTGCCAGCAGTTCTGGTGAGGGGACAGTTCAAAGGTTATTTCCCTACGAGCAGTACTTC.